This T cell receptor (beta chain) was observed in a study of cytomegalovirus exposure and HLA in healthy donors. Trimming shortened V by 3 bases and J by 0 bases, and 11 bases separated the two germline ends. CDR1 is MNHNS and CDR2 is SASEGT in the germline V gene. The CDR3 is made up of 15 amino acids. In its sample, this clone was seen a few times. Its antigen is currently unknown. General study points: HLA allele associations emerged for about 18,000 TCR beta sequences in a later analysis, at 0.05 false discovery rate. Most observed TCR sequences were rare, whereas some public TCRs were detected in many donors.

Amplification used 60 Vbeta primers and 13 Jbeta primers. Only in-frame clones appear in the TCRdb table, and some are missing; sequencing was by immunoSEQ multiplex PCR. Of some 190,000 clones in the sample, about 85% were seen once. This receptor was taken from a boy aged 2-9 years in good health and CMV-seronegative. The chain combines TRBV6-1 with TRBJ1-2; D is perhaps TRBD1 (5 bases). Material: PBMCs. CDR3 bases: TGTGCCAGCAGTGAGTCGGGCAGGGCTAACTATGGCTACACCTTC. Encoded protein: CASSESGRANYGYTF.